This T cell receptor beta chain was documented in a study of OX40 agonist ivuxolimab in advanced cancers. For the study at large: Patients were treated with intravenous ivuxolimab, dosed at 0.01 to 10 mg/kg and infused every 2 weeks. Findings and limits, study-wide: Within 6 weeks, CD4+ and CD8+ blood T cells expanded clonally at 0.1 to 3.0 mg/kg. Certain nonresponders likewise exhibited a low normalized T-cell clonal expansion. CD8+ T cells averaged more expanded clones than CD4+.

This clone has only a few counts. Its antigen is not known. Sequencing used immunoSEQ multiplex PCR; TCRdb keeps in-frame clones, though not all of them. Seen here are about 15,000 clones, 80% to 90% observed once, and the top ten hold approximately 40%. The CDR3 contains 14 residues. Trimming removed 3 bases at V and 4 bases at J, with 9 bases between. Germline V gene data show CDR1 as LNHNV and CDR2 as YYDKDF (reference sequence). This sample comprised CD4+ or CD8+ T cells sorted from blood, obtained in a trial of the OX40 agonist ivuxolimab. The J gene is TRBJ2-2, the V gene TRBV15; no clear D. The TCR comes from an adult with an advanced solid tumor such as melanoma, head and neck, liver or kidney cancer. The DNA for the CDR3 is TGTGCCACCAGCAGGGACCCTTCCACCGGGGAGCTGTTTTTT. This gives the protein CATSRDPSTGELFF.